This T cell receptor (beta chain) originates from a study of regulatory T cells in long-lasting Graves disease. Overall study results and limits: Lower TCR diversity characterized persistent Graves' patients relative to newly diagnosed patients. Persistent patients shared more public clonotypes (under 3,000) than newly diagnosed patients (about 1,000).

iRepertoire HTBI primers and Arm-PCR of CDR3 regions built TCR beta libraries. TCRdb re-derived calls from the multiplex PCR reads in MiXCR, one entry per CDR3 protein. This sample yields hundreds of thousands of distinct CDR3 sequences, of which around an eighth are seen a single time; roughly a tenth belongs to the top ten. Germline CDR1 SEHNR, CDR2 FQNEAQ (reference sequence). The CDR3 loop spans 16 amino acids. The germline V and J ends were trimmed by 5 bases and 3 bases, with 18 bases remaining between them. Regarding time point: newly diagnosed GD, antithyroid drugs for less than 3 months. After RNA was extracted from PBMCs, the TCR library was made from it. Many counts were recorded for this clonotype. Its antigen is currently unknown. This same sample was also part of a study on T cells in Graves' hyperthyroidism and ophthalmopathy.

This clonotype was obtained from a man in his thirties or forties with Graves disease. The specimen comprised peripheral blood mononuclear cells (PBMCs), sampled at new diagnosis, from a patient treated with antithyroid drugs. The chain combines TRBV7-9 with TRBJ2-3, with D perhaps being TRBD1 or TRBD2 (6 bases each). In DNA form, the CDR3 reads TGTGCCAGCAGCCTTACCCTAGGGGGGTCGACAGATACGCAGTATTTT. It specifies CASSLTLGGSTDTQYF.